The clone carrying this T cell receptor beta chain ranks as medium-sized. TCRdb independently ran MiXCR on the 5' RACE reads; one entry per CDR3 protein. The data hold about 60,000 distinct CDR3 sequences, with 16% observed a single time. The data derive from a study of T cells of healthy individuals. CDR3 length: 14 residues. V dropped 0 bases and J dropped 9; count of bases not matched to a gene: 5. CDR1 is MGHRA and CDR2 is YSYEKL in the germline V gene. The chain has TRBV4-1 and TRBJ2-1; 7 nucleotides line up with TRBD1. This receptor was identified in a human donor in good health. The CDR3 coding sequence is TGCGCCAGCAGCCAAGAATCGACAGGGTTTGAGCAGTTCTTC. Its protein is CASSQESTGFEQFF.